The 27 T cell receptor beta chains below come from one sample, sequenced in a study of OX40 agonist ivuxolimab in advanced cancers. Library preparation employed the immunoSEQ multiplex PCR assay. TCRdb carries this immuneACCESS record with in-frame sequences only. Its versions omit some clonotypes, under half of them owing to an unresolved V gene in the studies checked, with the rest unexplained. The sample includes around 53,000 clones, with over 90% observed a single time. About 17% of the sample rests with the top ten. The sample here was CD4+ or CD8+ T cells sorted from blood, taken in a trial of the OX40 agonist ivuxolimab. These receptors were collected from an adult with an advanced solid tumor such as melanoma, head and neck, liver or kidney cancer.

The chain links TRBV5-1 to TRBJ1-3; the D gene is possibly TRBD1 (5 bases). The CDR3 runs to 13 residues. The germline V gene encodes CDR1 SGHRS and CDR2 YFSETQ. The V gene lost 4 bases and the J gene lost 8 bases, with 13 bases spanning the gap. The CDR3 loop is CASSPNGGDTIYF. The CDR3, as DNA: TGCGCCAGCAGCCCGAACGGGGGGGACACCATATATTTT.

The V call is TRBV27, the J call TRBJ2-3, with 8 bases fitting TRBD2. The trim removed 2 bases at V and 5 bases at J, leaving 3 bases unmatched. The CDR3 runs 14 residues. Germline V gene sequence: CDR1 MNHEY, CDR2 SMNVEV (reference sequence). CDR3 nucleotide sequence: TGTGCCAGCAGTTTAGGGCTAGCGGGAGATACGCAGTATTTT. Its protein product is CASSLGLAGDTQYF.

The V call is TRBV6-5, the J call TRBJ2-1; tentative D call: TRBD2 (6 bases). The CDR3 totals 15 residues. Trimming stripped 2 bases from V and 7 bases from J, with 15 bases between. CDR1 is MNHEY, CDR2 SVGAGI, per germline. The CDR3 protein is CASSYGLGGGNEQFF. In DNA form, the CDR3 reads TGTGCCAGCAGTTACGGGCTGGGAGGCGGGAATGAGCAGTTCTTC.

V gene TRBV4-1 combines with J gene TRBJ2-7, with no clear D. Trimming removed 0 bases from V and 2 bases from J, with 5 bases in between. This CDR3 has 13 amino acids. Germline values: CDR1 MGHRA, CDR2 YSYEKL. The CDR3 reads CASSQDSPYEQYF. CDR3 nucleotides: TGCGCCAGCAGCCAAGATTCCCCCTACGAGCAGTACTTC.

The genes are TRBV5-6 and TRBJ2-3; unclear D gene. The germline V gene encodes CDR1 SGHDT and CDR2 YYEEEE. With 0 bases removed from V and 1 base from J, the gap between germline ends came to 15 bases. The CDR3 is 17 amino acids. The CDR3 sequence is CASSLAFPLRGTDTQYF. The CDR3 nucleotides are TGTGCCAGCAGCTTGGCTTTTCCCTTACGGGGCACAGATACGCAGTATTTT.

The chain recombines TRBV27 with TRBJ2-2; D gene unclear. This CDR3 comprises 13 residues. V was pared by 3 bases and J by 13 bases, with 15 bases between. The germline CDR1 and CDR2 sequences are MNHEY and SMNVEV (reference sequence). This CDR3 reads CASSLGDPNALFF. CDR3 DNA sequence: TGTGCCAGCAGTTTGGGCGACCCCAATGCGCTGTTTTTT.

The chain uses TRBV2 and TRBJ2-7; D is uncertain. Germline CDR1 and CDR2: SNHLY and FYNNEI. V gave up 6 bases and J gave up 3 bases, with 12 bases separating them. The length of the CDR3 is 13 residues. The CDR3 here is CASSGEVNYEQYF. The CDR3 DNA sequence: TGTGCCAGCAGCGGAGAGGTGAACTACGAGCAGTACTTC.

The genes are TRBV9 and TRBJ2-7; D uncertain. Per germline, CDR1 SGDLS and CDR2 YYNGEE. Between the trimmed V and J ends, which lost 3 bases and 0 bases, there was a span of 16 bases. The CDR3 length is 16 residues. In DNA form, the CDR3 reads TGTGCCAGCAGCGGTAGAATGGCAGGCCCCTCCTACGAGCAGTACTTC. This codes for CASSGRMAGPSYEQYF.

The chain has TRBV19 and TRBJ2-7, with 7 bases that match TRBD2. The germline V gene encodes CDR1 LNHDA and CDR2 SQIVND (reference sequence). V was clipped by 5 bases and J by 0 bases; unmatched bases: 10. The length of the CDR3 is 16 residues. The CDR3 is CASSPLWEGSSYEQYF. CDR3 nucleotide sequence: TGTGCCAGTAGTCCCCTCTGGGAGGGATCCTCCTACGAGCAGTACTTC.

The V call is TRBV5-1, the J call TRBJ1-5, with 10 bases matching TRBD1. The CDR3 extends over 14 amino acids. Trimming took 7 bases from V and 4 from J; bases not matched to a gene: 5. The germline V gene has CDR1 SGHRS and CDR2 YFSETQ. CDR3 protein: CASSWTGGNQPQHF. The CDR3 nucleotides are TGCGCCAGCTCGTGGACAGGGGGAAATCAGCCCCAGCATTTT.

J is TRBJ1-2 and V is TRBV29-1; D unresolved. There are 14 residues in the CDR3. Germline lookup yields CDR1 SQVTM and CDR2 ANQGSEA. Trimming took 2 bases from V and 2 from J, leaving 12 bases between them. CDR3 loop: CSVELTGKNYGYTF. For the CDR3, the DNA is TGCAGCGTTGAATTGACGGGGAAGAACTATGGCTACACCTTC. The full variable domain, completed using reference TRBV29-1 and TRBJ1-2, is SAVISQKPSRDICQRGTSLTIQCQVDSQVTMMFWYRQQPGQSLTLIATANQGSEATYESGFVIDKFPISRPNLTFSTLTVSNMSPEDSSIYLCSVELTGKNYGYTFGSGTRLTVV.

The J gene is TRBJ2-7, the V gene TRBV19, with D perhaps TRBD1 or TRBD2 (5 bases each). With 4 bases removed from V and 0 bases from J, the gap between germline ends came to 13 bases. The CDR3 covers 15 residues. Germline-derived CDR1 and CDR2 are LNHDA and SQIVND (reference sequence). Here the CDR3 DNA reads TGTGCCAGTAGTAAAGAACGGGGCCGCTCCTACGAGCAGTACTTC. Its protein product is CASSKERGRSYEQYF.

The chain joins TRBV6-5 to TRBJ1-1; D call uncertain. The CDR3 is 13 residues long. The germline gives CDR1 MNHEY, CDR2 SVGAGI. V lost 0 bases, J lost 1 base, and 3 bases lay in between. CDR3 protein: CASSYSANTEAFF. CDR3 DNA: TGTGCCAGCAGTTACTCGGCGAACACTGAAGCTTTCTTT.

As to this clone: The junction does not match germline at one end; this may be a read error. J is TRBJ1-2 and V is TRBV5-6; no reliable D call. This CDR3 spans 13 amino acids. Per the germline V gene, CDR1 is SGHDT and CDR2 is YYEEEE. The CDR3: CASSWEGNHGYTF. CDR3 sequence (DNA): TGTGCCAGCAGCTGGGAGGGTAACCATGGCTACACCTTC.

The chain has TRBV7-8 and TRBJ2-7; possibly TRBD2 for D (6 bases). The germline CDR1 and CDR2 sequences are SGHVS and FQNEAQ. The ends were cut back, 1 base at V and 11 bases at J, with 24 bases in the middle. The CDR3 runs 16 residues. CDR3 sequence reads: CASSLEGPGDSFTEYF. For the CDR3, the DNA is TGTGCCAGCAGCTTAGAGGGTCCGGGGGACTCGTTCACAGAGTACTTC.

This clone was found once. The chain employs TRBV15 and TRBJ2-7, with 10 positions matching TRBD2. Germline lookup yields CDR1 LNHNV and CDR2 YYDKDF (reference sequence). Germline trimming cut 0 bases from V and 6 bases from J; bases unmatched to any gene: 5. The length of the CDR3 is 15 residues. CDR3 sequence: CATSRDRSGRAEQYF. CDR3 nucleotide sequence: TGTGCCACCAGCAGAGATCGGAGCGGGAGGGCCGAGCAGTACTTC.

This chain uses TRBV4-1 with TRBJ1-2, with 7 bases aligning to TRBD1. Germline V gives CDR1 MGHRA, CDR2 YSYEKL. J lost 8 bases, V lost 0 bases, and 15 bases had no gene match. The CDR3 runs 17 residues. CDR3 DNA: TGCGCCAGCAGCCAAGATACCGGGACAGAATTCTTTTTGGGCTACACCTTC. Amino acids: CASSQDTGTEFFLGYTF.

The rearrangement joins TRBV4-1 to TRBJ2-1, with D possibly being TRBD2 (5 bases). The V gene's germline CDR1 is MGHRA and CDR2 YSYEKL. CDR3 length equals 13 residues. V was cut by 5 bases and J by 7 bases, with 12 bases left in between. CDR3: CASSNDYLNEQFF. In DNA, the CDR3 is TGCGCCAGCAGCAACGACTATCTGAATGAGCAGTTCTTC.

This clone has only one observation. V and J are TRBV10-3 and TRBJ2-1; 11 bases match TRBD2. The CDR3 spans 15 residues. In germline, CDR1 is ENHRY, CDR2 SYGVKD. V was clipped by 3 bases and J by 7 bases; unmatched bases: 5. The CDR3 spells CAISDTSGSRNEQFF. The CDR3, as DNA: TGTGCCATCAGTGACACTAGCGGGAGTAGGAATGAGCAGTTCTTC.

The CDR3 DNA is TGTGCCAGTACGGCTAGCGCGAGCTCCTACAATGAGCAGTTCTTC. Its translation is CASTASASSYNEQFF. V and J are TRBV19 and TRBJ2-1; D is possibly TRBD2 (6 bases). V shed 7 bases and J shed 0 bases, with 13 bases lying between them. CDR3 length: 15 amino acids. The germline gives CDR1 LNHDA, CDR2 SQIVND (reference sequence).

The gene calls are TRBV15 and TRBJ2-7, with D perhaps TRBD2 (6 bases). Per germline, CDR1 LNHNV and CDR2 YYDKDF (reference sequence). The CDR3 has 14 residues. V was clipped by 8 bases and J by 0 bases, with 14 bases between them. The CDR3 DNA is TGTGCCACCGGACGGGACTTAAGCTCCTACGAGCAGTACTTC. Amino acid sequence: CATGRDLSSYEQYF.

This clone appeared a single time. In DNA, the CDR3 is TGTGCCATCAGTGAATTGTGGGGTGGTGACAATGAGCAGTTCTTC. It is translated as CAISELWGGDNEQFF. The genes are TRBV10-3 and TRBJ2-1; the D is unclear. The germline V gene encodes CDR1 ENHRY and CDR2 SYGVKD. This CDR3 contains 15 residues. Deletions cut 3 bases from V and 5 bases from J, with 14 bases between.

The chain combines TRBV6-8 with TRBJ2-7; 8 bases are shared with TRBD1. CDR3 length equals 16 residues. Germline trimming cut 1 base from V and 7 bases from J; bases unmatched to any gene: 12. CDR1 MNHGY and CDR2 SAAAGT come from the germline V gene. CDR3 nucleotides: TGTGCCAGCAGTTACTGGAGGACAGGGAGTCCGCTTGAGCAGTACTTC. Amino acid sequence: CASSYWRTGSPLEQYF.

V and J are TRBV6-4 and TRBJ2-7, with 11 bases matching TRBD2. The germline gives CDR1 MRHNA, CDR2 SNTAGT. CDR3 length: 18 residues. Germline trimming cut 5 bases from V and 0 bases from J; bases unmatched to any gene: 12. Here the CDR3 DNA reads TGTGCCAGCAGTCAGTCTAGCGGGAGGTTTAATAGCTCCTACGAGCAGTACTTC. It encodes CASSQSSGRFNSSYEQYF.

The V gene is TRBV7-6, the J gene TRBJ2-3; weak D call: TRBD2 (5 bases). Trimming stripped 1 base from V and 2 bases from J, with 10 bases between. Germline CDR1 is SGHVS and CDR2 is FNYEAQ. This CDR3 contains 15 residues. The CDR3 DNA reads as TGTGCCAGCAGCTTAGAGCCGGGGAACACAGATACGCAGTATTTT. This translates into CASSLEPGNTDTQYF.

The chain uses TRBV6-5 and TRBJ2-5; TRBD2 matches 13 bases. The CDR3 spans 15 residues. Germline V gene data show CDR1 as MNHEY and CDR2 as SVGAGI. The V and J ends lost 4 bases and 4 bases, in that order; junction bases with no gene match: 3. CDR3 DNA: TGTGCCAGCAGTTCACTAGCGGGAGGGGTAGAGACCCAGTACTTC. Protein sequence: CASSSLAGGVETQYF.

This clone was recorded a few times. The chain combines TRBV4-3 with TRBJ1-5, with D hard to call. CDR3 size: 13 residues. Trimming removed 1 base from V and 7 bases from J, with 8 bases in between. The germline CDR1 and CDR2 sequences are LGHNA and YSLEER. The DNA for the CDR3 is TGCGCCAGCAGCCAAGTGCCATCCCAGCCCCAGCATTTT. Amino acid sequence: CASSQVPSQPQHF.